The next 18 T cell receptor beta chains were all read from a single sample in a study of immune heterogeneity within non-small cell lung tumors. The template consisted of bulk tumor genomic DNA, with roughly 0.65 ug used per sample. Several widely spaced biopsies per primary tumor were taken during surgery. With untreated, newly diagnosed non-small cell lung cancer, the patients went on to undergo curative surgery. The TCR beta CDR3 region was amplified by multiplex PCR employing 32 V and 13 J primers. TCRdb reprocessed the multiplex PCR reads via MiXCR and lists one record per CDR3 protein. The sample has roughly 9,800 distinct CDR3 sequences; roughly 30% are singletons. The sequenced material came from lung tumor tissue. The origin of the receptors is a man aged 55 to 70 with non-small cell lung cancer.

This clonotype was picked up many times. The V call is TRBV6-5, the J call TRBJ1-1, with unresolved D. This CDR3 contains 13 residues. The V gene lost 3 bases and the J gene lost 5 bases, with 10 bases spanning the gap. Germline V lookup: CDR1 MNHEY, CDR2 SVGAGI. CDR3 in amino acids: CASSYSVGTEAFF. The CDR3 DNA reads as TGTGCCAGCAGTTATTCAGTAGGGACTGAAGCTTTCTTT.

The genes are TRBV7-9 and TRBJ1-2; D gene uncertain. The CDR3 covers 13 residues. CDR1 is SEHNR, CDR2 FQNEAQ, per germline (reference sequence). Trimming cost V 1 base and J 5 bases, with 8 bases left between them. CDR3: CASSLVGRYGYTF. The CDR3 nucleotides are TGTGCCAGCAGCTTAGTCGGAAGATATGGCTACACCTTC.

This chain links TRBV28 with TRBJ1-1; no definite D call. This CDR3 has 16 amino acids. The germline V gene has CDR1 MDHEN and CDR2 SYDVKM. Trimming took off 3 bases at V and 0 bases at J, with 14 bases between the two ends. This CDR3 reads CASSFNVKGLNTEAFF. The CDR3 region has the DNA TGTGCCAGCAGTTTTAATGTGAAGGGCTTGAACACTGAAGCTTTCTTT.

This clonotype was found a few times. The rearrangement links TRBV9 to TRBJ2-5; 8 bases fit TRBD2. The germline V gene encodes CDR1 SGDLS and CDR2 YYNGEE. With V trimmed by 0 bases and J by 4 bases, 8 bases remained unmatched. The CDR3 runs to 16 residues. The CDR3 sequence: CASSVGPGGIGETQYF. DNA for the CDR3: TGTGCCAGCAGCGTAGGACCGGGGGGGATAGGAGAGACCCAGTACTTC. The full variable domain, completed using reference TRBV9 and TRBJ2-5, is DSGVTQTPKHLITATGQRVTLRCSPRSGDLSVYWYQQSLDQGLQFLIQYYNGEERAKGNILERFSAQQFPDLHSELNLSSLELGDSALYFCASSVGPGGIGETQYFGPGTRLLVL.

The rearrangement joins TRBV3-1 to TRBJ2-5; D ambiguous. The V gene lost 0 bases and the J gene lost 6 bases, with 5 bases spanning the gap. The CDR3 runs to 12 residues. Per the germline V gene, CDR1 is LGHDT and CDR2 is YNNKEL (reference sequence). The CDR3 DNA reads TGTGCCAGCAGCCAAGACGTACAGACCCAGTACTTC. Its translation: CASSQDVQTQYF.

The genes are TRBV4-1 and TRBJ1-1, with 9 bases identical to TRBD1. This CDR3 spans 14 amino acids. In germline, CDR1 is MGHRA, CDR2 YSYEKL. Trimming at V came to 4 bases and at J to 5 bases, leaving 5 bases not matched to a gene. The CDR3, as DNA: TGCGCCAGCAGCCCCGGGACAGGGTTTACTGAAGCTTTCTTT. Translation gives CASSPGTGFTEAFF.

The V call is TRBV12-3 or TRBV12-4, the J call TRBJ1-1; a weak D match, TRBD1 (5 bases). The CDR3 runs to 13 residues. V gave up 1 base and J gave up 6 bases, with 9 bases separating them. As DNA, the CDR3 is TGTGCCAGCAGTTTAGGGGGGTTCGCTGAAGCTTTCTTT. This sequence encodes CASSLGGFAEAFF.

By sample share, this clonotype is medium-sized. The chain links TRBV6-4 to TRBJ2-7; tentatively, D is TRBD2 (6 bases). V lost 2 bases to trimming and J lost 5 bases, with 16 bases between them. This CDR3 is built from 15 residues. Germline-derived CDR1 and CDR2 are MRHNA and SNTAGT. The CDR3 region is CASSDQIEGGDEQYF. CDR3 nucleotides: TGTGCCAGCAGTGACCAAATCGAAGGAGGGGACGAGCAGTACTTC.

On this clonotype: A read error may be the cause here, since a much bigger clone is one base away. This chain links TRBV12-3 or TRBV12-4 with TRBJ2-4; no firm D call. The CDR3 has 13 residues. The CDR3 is CAGSVLAKNIQYF. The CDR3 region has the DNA TGTGCCGGCAGTGTGCTAGCCAAAAACATTCAGTACTTC.

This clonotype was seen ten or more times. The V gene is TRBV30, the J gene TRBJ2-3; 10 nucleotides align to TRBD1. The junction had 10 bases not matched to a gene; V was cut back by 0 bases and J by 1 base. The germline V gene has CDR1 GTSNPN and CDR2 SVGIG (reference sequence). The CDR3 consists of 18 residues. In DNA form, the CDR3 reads TGTGCCTGGAGTGTAATCTTCCGAGGGACAGGGGGCACAGATACGCAGTATTTT. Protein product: CAWSVIFRGTGGTDTQYF.

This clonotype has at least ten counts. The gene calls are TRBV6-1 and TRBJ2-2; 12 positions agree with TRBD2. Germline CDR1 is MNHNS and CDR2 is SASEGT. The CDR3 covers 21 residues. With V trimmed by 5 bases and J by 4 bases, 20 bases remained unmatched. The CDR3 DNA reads TGTGCCAGCAGTCCTCCTAACAGGGGGCGAGGACTAGCGGGAATCACCGGGGAGCTGTTTTTT. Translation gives CASSPPNRGRGLAGITGELFF.

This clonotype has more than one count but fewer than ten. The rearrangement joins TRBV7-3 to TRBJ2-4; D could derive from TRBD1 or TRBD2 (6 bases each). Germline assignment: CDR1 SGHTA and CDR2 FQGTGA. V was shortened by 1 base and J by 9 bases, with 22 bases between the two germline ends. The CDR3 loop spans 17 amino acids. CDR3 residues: CASSLMGASGGGGIQYF. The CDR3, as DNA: TGTGCCAGCAGCTTAATGGGGGCTAGTGGAGGAGGGGGCATTCAGTACTTC.

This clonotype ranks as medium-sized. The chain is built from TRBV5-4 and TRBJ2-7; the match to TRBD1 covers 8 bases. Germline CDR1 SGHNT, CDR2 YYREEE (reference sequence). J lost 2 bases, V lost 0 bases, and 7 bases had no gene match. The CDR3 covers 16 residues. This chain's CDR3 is CASSLELGQAPYEQYF. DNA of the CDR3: TGTGCCAGCAGCTTGGAGTTGGGACAGGCACCCTACGAGCAGTACTTC. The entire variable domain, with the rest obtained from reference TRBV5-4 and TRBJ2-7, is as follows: ETGVTQSPTHLIKTRGQQVTLRCSSQSGHNTVSWYQQALGQGPQFIFQYYREEENGRGNFPPRFSGLQFPNYSSELNVNALELDDSALYLCASSLELGQAPYEQYFGPGTRLTVT.

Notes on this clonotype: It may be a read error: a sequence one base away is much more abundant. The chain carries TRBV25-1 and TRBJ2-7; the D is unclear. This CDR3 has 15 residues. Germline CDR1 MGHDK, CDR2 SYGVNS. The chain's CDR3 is CAGSDVRDPSYEQYF. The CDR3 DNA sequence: TGTGCCGGCAGTGATGTAAGGGATCCCTCCTACGAGCAGTACTTC.

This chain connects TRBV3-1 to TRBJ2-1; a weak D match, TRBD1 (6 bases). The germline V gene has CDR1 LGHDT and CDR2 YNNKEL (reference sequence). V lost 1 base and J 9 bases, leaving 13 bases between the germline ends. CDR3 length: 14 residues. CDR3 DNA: TGTGCCAGCAGCCAAGCGAGGGGGTCCACTGAGCAGTTCTTC. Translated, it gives CASSQARGSTEQFF.

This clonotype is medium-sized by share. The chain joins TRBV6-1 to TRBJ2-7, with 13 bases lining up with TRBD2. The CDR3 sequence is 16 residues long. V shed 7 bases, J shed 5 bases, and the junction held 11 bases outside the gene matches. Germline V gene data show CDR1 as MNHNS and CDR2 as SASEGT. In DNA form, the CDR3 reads TGTGCCAGCACGAGGACTAGCGGGAGTCCAACCCACGAGCAGTACTTC. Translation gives CASTRTSGSPTHEQYF.

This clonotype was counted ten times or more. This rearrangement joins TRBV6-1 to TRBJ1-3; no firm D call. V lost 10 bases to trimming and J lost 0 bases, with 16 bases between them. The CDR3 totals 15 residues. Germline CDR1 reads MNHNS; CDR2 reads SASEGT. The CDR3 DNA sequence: TGTGCCACCCCTCAAGGCTACCTCTCTGGAAACACCATATATTTT. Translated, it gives CATPQGYLSGNTIYF.

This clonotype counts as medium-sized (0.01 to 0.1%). CDR3 DNA: TGTGCCAGCAGGCGGGGTAGCGGGATAGATACGCAGTATTTT. Translated: CASRRGSGIDTQYF. This chain connects TRBV2 to TRBJ2-3, with 8 bases matching TRBD2. The CDR3 runs 14 residues. CDR1 and CDR2 (germline): SNHLY, FYNNEI. The V gene end was trimmed by 6 bases and the J gene end by 5 bases; junction bases not matched to a gene: 7.